This T cell receptor (beta chain) was obtained from a study of response to subunit inactivated influenza vaccine. As regards this clonotype: Its specificity is not known.

Using its own MiXCR run on the RT-PCR reads, TCRdb lists one record per CDR3 protein. The sample consists of around 250,000 distinct CDR3 sequences, approximately 12% of them appearing once. Study-wide points: The authors suggested that few new T cells are recruited per seasonal influenza vaccination.

This CDR3 has 14 residues. The V segment lost 5 bases and the J segment 1 base; nucleotides outside the gene matches: 3. CDR1 DFQATT and CDR2 SNEGSKA come from the germline V gene (reference sequence). The chain combines TRBV20-1 with TRBJ2-7; 12 nucleotides align to TRBD2. The material sequenced was non-naive T cells sorted from PBMCs, taken around 15 days before vaccination. This TCR came from a man aged 45-65 years who received an inactivated influenza vaccine. Written as DNA, the CDR3 is TGCAGTGCTGAACTAGCGGGGGGATCCTACGAGCAGTACTTC. As protein: CSAELAGGSYEQYF.